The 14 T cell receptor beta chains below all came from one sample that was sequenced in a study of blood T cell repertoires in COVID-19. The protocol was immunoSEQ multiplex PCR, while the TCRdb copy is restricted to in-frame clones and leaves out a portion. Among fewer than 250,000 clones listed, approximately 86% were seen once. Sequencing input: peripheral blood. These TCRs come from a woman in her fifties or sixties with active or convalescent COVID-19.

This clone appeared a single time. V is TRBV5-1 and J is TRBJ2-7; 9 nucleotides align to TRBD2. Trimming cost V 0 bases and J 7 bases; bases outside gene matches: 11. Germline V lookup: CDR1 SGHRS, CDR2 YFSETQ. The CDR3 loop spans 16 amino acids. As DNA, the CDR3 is TGCGCCAGCAGCTTGGAGCCTAGCGGGACAATGGGAGAGCAGTACTTC. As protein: CASSLEPSGTMGEQYF. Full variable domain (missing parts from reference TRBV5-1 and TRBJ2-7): KAGVTQTPRYLIKTRGQQVTLSCSPISGHRSVSWYQQTPGQGLQFLFEYFSETQRNKGNFPGRFSGRQFSNSRSEMNVSTLELGDSALYLCASSLEPSGTMGEQYFGPGTRLTVT.

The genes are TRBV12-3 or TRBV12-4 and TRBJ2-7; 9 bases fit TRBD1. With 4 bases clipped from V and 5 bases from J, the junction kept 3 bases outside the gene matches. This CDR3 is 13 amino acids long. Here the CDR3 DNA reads TGTGCCAGCAGTTGGACAGGGGAGAACGAGCAGTACGTC. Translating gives CASSWTGENEQYV.

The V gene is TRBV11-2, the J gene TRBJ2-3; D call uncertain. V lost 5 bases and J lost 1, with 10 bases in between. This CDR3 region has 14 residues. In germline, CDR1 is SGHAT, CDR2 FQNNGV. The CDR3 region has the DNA TGTGCCAGCAGCCGACTCTTACGCACAGATACGCAGTATTTT. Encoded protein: CASSRLLRTDTQYF.

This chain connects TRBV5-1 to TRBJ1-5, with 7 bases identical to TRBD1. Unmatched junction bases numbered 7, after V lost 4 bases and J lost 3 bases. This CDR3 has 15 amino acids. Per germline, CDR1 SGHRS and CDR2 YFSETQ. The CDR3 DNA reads TGCGCCAGCAGCGCGTCAGGGGGTCTCAATCAGCCCCAGCATTTT. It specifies CASSASGGLNQPQHF.

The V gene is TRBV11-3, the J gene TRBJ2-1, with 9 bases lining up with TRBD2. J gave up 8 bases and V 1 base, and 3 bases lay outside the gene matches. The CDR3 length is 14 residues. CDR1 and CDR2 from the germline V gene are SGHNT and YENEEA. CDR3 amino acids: CASSLGAGGDEQFF. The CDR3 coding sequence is TGTGCCAGCAGCTTAGGGGCGGGAGGGGATGAGCAGTTCTTC.

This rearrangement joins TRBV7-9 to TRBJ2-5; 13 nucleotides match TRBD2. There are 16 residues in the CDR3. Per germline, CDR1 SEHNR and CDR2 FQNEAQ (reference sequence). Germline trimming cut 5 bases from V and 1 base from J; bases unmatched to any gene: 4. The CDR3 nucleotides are TGTGCCAGCAGCCCCGGACTAGCGGGGGTCCAAGAGACCCAGTACTTC. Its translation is CASSPGLAGVQETQYF.

Here the CDR3 DNA reads TGTGCCACCAGCAGAAGACGGGAGACAAGCACAGATACGCAGTATTTT. Protein sequence: CATSRRRETSTDTQYF. The chain links TRBV15 to TRBJ2-3, with D perhaps matching TRBD2 (6 bases). With 2 bases removed from V and 0 bases from J, the gap between germline ends came to 12 bases. The CDR3 spans 16 residues. The V gene's germline CDR1 is LNHNV and CDR2 YYDKDF (reference sequence).

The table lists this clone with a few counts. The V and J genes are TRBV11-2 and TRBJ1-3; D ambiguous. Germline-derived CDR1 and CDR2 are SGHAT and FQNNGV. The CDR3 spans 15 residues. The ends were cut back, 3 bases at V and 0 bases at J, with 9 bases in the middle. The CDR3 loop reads CASSFGVPSGNTIYF. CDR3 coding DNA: TGTGCCAGCAGCTTCGGAGTTCCCTCTGGAAACACCATATATTTT.

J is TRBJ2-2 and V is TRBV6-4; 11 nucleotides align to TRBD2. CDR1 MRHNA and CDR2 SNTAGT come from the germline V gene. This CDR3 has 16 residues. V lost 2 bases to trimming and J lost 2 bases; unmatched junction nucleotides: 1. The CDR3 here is CASSDTSGGNTGELFF. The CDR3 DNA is TGTGCCAGCAGTGACACTAGCGGGGGAAACACCGGGGAGCTGTTTTTT.

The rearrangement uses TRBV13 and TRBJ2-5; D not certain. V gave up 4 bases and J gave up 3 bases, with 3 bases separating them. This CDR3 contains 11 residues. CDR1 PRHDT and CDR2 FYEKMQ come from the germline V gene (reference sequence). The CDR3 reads CASSSKETQYF. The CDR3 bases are TGTGCCAGCAGCTCCAAAGAGACCCAGTACTTC.

Written as DNA, the CDR3 is TGTGCCAGCAGCGCCGCCGTCCCGGTAGATACGCAGTATTTT. This encodes CASSAAVPVDTQYF. This chain uses TRBV28 with TRBJ2-3; D not certain. The CDR3 length is 14 residues. Germline lookup yields CDR1 MDHEN and CDR2 SYDVKM. V dropped 6 bases and J dropped 5 bases, with 15 bases sitting between them.

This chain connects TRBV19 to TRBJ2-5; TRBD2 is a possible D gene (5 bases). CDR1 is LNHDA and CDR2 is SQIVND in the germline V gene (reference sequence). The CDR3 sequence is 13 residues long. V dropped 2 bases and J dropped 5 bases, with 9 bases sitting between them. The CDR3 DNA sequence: TGTGCCAGTAGTATAAGACTAAGGGAGACCCAGTACTTC. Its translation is CASSIRLRETQYF.

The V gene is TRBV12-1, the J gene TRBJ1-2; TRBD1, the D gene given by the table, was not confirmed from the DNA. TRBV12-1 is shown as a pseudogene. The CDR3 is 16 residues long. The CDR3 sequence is CASSFEQGLKGCGYTF. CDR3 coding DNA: TGTGCCAGCAGCTTTGAACAGGGCCTGAAGGGTTGCGGCTACACCTTC.

The CDR3 sequence is CASSLGRGQEAFF. DNA of the CDR3: TGTGCCAGCAGTTTGGGCAGGGGGCAGGAAGCTTTCTTT. V and J are TRBV27 and TRBJ1-1; TRBD1 matches 8 bases. Looked up from germline, CDR1 is MNHEY and CDR2 is SMNVEV (reference sequence). J lost 8 bases, V lost 3 bases, and 5 bases had no gene match. The CDR3 covers 13 residues.